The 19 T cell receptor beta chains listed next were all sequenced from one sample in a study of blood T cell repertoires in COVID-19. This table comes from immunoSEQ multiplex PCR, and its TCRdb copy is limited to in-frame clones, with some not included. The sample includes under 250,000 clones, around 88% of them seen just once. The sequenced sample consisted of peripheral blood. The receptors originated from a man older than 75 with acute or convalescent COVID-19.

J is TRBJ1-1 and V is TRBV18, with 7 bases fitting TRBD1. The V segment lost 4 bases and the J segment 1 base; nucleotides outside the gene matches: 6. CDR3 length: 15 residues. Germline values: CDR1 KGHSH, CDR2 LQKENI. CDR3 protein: CASSLRQGQNTEAFF. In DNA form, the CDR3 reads TGTGCCAGCTCACTCAGACAGGGACAGAACACTGAAGCTTTCTTT.

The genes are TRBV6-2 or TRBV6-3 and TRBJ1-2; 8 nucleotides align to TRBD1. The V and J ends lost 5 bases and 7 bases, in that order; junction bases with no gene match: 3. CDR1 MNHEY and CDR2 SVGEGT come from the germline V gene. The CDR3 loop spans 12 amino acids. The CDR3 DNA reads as TGTGCCAGCAGTACAGGGGGAGCTGGCTACACCTTC. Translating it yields CASSTGGAGYTF.

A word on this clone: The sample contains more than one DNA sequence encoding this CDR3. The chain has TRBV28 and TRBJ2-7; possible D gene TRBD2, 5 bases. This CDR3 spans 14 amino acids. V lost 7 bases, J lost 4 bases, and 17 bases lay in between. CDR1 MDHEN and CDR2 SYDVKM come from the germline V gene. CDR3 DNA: TGTGCCAGCACCTCAGGAGGTCCCCCTTACGAGCAGTACTTC. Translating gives CASTSGGPPYEQYF.

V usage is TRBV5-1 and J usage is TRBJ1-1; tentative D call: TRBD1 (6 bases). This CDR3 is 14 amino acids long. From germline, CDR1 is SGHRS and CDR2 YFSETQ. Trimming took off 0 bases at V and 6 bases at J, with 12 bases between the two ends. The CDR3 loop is CASSLAGAGAEAFF. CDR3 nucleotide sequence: TGCGCCAGCAGCTTGGCAGGGGCCGGCGCTGAAGCTTTCTTT.

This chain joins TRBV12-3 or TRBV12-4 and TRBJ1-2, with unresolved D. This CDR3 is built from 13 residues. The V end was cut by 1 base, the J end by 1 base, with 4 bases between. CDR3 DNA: TGTGCCAGCAGTTTAGTAGTTAACTATGGCTACACCTTC. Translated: CASSLVVNYGYTF.

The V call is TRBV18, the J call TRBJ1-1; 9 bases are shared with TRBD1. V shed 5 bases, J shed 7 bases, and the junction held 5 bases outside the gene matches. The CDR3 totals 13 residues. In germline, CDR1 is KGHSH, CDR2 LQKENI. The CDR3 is CASSSQGANEAFF. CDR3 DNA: TGTGCCAGCTCATCACAGGGGGCGAATGAAGCTTTCTTT.

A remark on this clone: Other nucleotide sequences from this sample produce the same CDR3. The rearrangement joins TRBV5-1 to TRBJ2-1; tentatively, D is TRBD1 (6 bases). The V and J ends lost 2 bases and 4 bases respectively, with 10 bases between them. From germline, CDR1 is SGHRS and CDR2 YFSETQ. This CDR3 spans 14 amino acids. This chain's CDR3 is CASSLGGSYNEQFF. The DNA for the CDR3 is TGCGCCAGCAGCTTAGGGGGATCATACAATGAGCAGTTCTTC.

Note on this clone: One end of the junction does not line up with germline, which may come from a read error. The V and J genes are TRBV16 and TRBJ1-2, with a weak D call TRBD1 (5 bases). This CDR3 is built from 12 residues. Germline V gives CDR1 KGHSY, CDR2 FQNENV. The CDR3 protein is CASSQWQGDAAF. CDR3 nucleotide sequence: TGTGCCAGCAGCCAATGGCAGGGTGACGCGGCCTTC.

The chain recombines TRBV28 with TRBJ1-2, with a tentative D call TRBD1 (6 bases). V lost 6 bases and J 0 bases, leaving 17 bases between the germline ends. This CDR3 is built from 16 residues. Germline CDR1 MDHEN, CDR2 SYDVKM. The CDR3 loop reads CASSFVQGPANYGYTF. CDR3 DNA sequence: TGTGCCAGCAGCTTCGTCCAGGGGCCAGCTAACTATGGCTACACCTTC.

CDR3 residues: CASSPRRAGGETQYF. In DNA, the CDR3 is TGTGCCAGCAGCCCCCGGAGGGCGGGAGGGGAGACCCAGTACTTC. The chain combines TRBV7-2 with TRBJ2-5, with 9 bases identical to TRBD2. The V gene's germline CDR1 is SGHTA and CDR2 FQGNSA. V was clipped by 5 bases and J by 5 bases; unmatched bases: 9. CDR3 length: 15 residues.

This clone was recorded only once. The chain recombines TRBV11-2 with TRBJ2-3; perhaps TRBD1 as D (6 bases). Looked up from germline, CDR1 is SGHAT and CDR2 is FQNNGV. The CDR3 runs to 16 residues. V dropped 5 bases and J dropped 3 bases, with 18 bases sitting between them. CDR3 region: CASSVGASQRTDTQYF. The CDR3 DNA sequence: TGTGCCAGCAGCGTGGGGGCATCCCAGAGGACAGATACGCAGTATTTT.

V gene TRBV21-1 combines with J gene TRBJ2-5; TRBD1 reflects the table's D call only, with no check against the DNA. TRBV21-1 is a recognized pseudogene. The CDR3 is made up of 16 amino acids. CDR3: CASSQERSARQETQYF. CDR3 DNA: TGTGCCAGCAGCCAGGAAAGGTCCGCACGCCAAGAGACCCAGTACTTC.

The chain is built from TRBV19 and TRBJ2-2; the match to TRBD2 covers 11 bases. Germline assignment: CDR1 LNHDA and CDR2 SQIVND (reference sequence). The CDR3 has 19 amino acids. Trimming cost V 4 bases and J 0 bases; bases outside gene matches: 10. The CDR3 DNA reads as TGTGCCAGTAGTAAAGAAAGGAGTAGCGGGAGGGCGAACACCGGGGAGCTGTTTTTT. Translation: CASSKERSSGRANTGELFF.

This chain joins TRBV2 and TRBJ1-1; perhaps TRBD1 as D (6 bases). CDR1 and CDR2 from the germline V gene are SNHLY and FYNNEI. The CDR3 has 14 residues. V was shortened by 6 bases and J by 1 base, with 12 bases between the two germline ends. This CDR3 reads CASSDRTENTEAFF. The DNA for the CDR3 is TGTGCCAGCAGCGATAGGACAGAGAACACTGAAGCTTTCTTT.

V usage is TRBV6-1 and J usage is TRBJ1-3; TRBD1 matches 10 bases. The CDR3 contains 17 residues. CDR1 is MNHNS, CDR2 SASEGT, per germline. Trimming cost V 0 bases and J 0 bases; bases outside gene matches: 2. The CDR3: CASSEAGQGSSGNTIYF. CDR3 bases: TGTGCCAGCAGTGAAGCGGGACAGGGGAGCTCTGGAAACACCATATATTTT.

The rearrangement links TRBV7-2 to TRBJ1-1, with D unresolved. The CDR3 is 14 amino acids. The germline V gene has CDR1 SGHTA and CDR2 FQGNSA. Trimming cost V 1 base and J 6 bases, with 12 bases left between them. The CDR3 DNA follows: TGTGCCAGCAGCTTAGTCGGTAGCGTCTCTGAAGCTTTCTTT. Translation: CASSLVGSVSEAFF.

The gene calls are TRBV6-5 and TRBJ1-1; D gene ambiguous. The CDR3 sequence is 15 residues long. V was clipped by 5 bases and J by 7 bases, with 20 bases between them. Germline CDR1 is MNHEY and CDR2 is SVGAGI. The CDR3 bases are TGTGCCAGCAGTCCCCCGGGCCGTTCGGGAGGTGAAGCTTTCTTT. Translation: CASSPPGRSGGEAFF.

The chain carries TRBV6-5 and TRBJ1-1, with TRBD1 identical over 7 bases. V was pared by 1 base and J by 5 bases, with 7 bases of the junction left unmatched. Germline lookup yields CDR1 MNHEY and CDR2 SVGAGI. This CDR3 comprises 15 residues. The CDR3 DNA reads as TGTGCCAGCAGTTACTTAGGCAGGGGGTCAACTGAAGCTTTCTTT. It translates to CASSYLGRGSTEAFF.

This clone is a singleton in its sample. CDR3: CASSFTGGMNGYTF. DNA of the CDR3: TGTGCCAGCAGTTTTACAGGGGGCATGAATGGCTACACCTTC. The chain couples TRBV27 to TRBJ1-2, with 9 bases fitting TRBD1. CDR3 length equals 14 residues. V dropped 3 bases and J dropped 6; count of bases not matched to a gene: 5. The germline V gene encodes CDR1 MNHEY and CDR2 SMNVEV (reference sequence).